What follows are 16 T cell receptor beta chains derived from one specimen sequenced in a study of blood T cell repertoires in COVID-19. TCRdb keeps only in-frame clones here, not all; method: immunoSEQ multiplex PCR. The repertoire includes fewer than 450,000 clones, more than 70% of them detected once, and more than 1% sits in the top ten. Material for sequencing was PBMCs or T cells enriched from blood (not recorded which). Source of these receptors: a woman aged 18 to 35 who had recovered from COVID-19.

This chain connects TRBV21-1 to TRBJ1-2. TRBV21-1 is reported as a pseudogene. This CDR3 comprises 21 residues. CDR3 nucleotides: TGTGCCAGCAGCAAAGCGCCCCCCGGGGGGGAGGACGCCACCGCTAACTATGGCTACACCTTC. Protein: CASSKAPPGGEDATANYGYTF.

The chain combines TRBV28 with TRBJ2-7; D gene uncertain. The CDR3 extends over 13 amino acids. Germline CDR1 MDHEN, CDR2 SYDVKM. Trimming removed 7 bases from V and 5 bases from J, with 15 bases in between. The CDR3: CASTQTTADEQYF. Written as DNA, the CDR3 is TGTGCCAGCACCCAAACCACAGCTGACGAGCAGTACTTC.

The genes are TRBV24-1 and TRBJ2-5, with D possibly matching TRBD1 (5 bases). Per the germline V gene, CDR1 is KGHDR and CDR2 is SFDVKD. This CDR3 has 14 amino acids. With 3 bases removed from V and 0 bases from J, the gap between germline ends came to 7 bases. This CDR3 reads CATSDQDNQETQYF. In nucleotides, the CDR3 is TGTGCCACCAGTGATCAGGACAACCAAGAGACCCAGTACTTC.

This clone was picked up a small number of times. The CDR3 region has the DNA TGTGCCAGCACCCAGCAGGGGAGTGCAGAAGCTTTCTTT. It yields the protein CASTQQGSAEAFF. The rearrangement uses TRBV12-3 or TRBV12-4 and TRBJ1-1, with D possibly TRBD1 on 6 matching bases. Trimming left V 7 bases short and J 8 bases short, with 17 bases between. The CDR3 sequence is 13 residues long.

The V gene is TRBV21-1, the J gene TRBJ2-5; TRBD2 is taken as the D call from the table, unchecked against the DNA. TRBV21-1 is a known pseudogene. CDR3 length equals 15 residues. For the CDR3, the DNA is TGTGCCAGCATCCGTTGCGGGGGGTCAGAAGAGACCCAGTACTTC. Translated: CASIRCGGSEETQYF.

The J gene is TRBJ1-2, the V gene TRBV5-4; D might be TRBD1 (6 bases). From germline, CDR1 is SGHNT and CDR2 YYREEE (reference sequence). This CDR3 contains 15 residues. The ends were cut back, 2 bases at V and 6 bases at J, with 17 bases in the middle. CDR3 sequence reads: CASSFVSGQNDGYTF. CDR3 nucleotides: TGTGCCAGCAGCTTCGTATCGGGACAAAATGATGGCTACACCTTC.

The chain recombines TRBV9 with TRBJ2-5; perhaps TRBD2 as D (6 bases). V was clipped by 0 bases and J by 5 bases, with 8 bases between them. CDR1 and CDR2 from the germline V gene are SGDLS and YYNGEE. This CDR3 spans 13 amino acids. The CDR3: CASSVGEAETQYF. The CDR3 DNA reads TGTGCCAGCAGCGTAGGGGAGGCGGAGACCCAGTACTTC.

The chain employs TRBV11-2 and TRBJ2-5, with a tentative D call TRBD1 (5 bases). Germline values: CDR1 SGHAT, CDR2 FQNNGV. V lost 0 bases, J lost 2 bases, and 10 bases lay in between. The CDR3 spans 15 residues. The CDR3 region is CASSLDGATQETQYF. CDR3 DNA: TGTGCCAGCAGCTTAGATGGGGCGACGCAAGAGACCCAGTACTTC.

V is TRBV5-6 and J is TRBJ2-2; TRBD2 matches 11 bases. V gave up 0 bases and J gave up 3 bases; unmatched junction bases: 10. This CDR3 spans 19 amino acids. Germline V CDR1 and CDR2: SGHDT, YYEEEE. The CDR3 here is CASSLGLAGTKGYTGELFF. CDR3 in DNA: TGTGCCAGCAGCTTGGGACTAGCGGGGACGAAGGGGTACACCGGGGAGCTGTTTTTT.

V usage is TRBV29-1 and J usage is TRBJ1-2; D possibly corresponds to TRBD1 (6 bases). The V end was cut by 4 bases, the J end by 4 bases, with 16 bases between. Germline CDR1 reads SQVTM; CDR2 reads ANQGSEA. This CDR3 contains 14 residues. CDR3 DNA: TGCAGCGTTGGGGTACCGGGGGGCCCCTATGGCTACACCTTC. It yields the protein CSVGVPGGPYGYTF.

The chain recombines TRBV6-5 with TRBJ1-1, with D unclear. Trimming cost V 7 bases and J 5 bases, with 11 bases left between them. Germline V gives CDR1 MNHEY, CDR2 SVGAGI. The CDR3 is 12 residues long. CDR3 protein: CASTPPGTEAFF. The CDR3 DNA sequence: TGTGCCAGCACTCCCCCGGGGACTGAAGCTTTCTTT.

The CDR3 nucleotides are TGTGCCTGGGGACTCGGACAGGGTAATTCACCCCTCCACTTT. Protein sequence: CAWGLGQGNSPLHF. This chain connects TRBV30 to TRBJ1-6; 8 bases are shared with TRBD1. This CDR3 region has 14 residues. The V gene's germline CDR1 is GTSNPN and CDR2 SVGIG (reference sequence). The junction had 6 bases not matched to a gene; V was cut back by 5 bases and J by 6 bases.

The chain uses TRBV7-9 and TRBJ2-1; tentatively, D is TRBD1 (6 bases). The CDR3 totals 15 residues. Germline CDR1 is SEHNR and CDR2 is FQNEAQ (reference sequence). The germline V and J ends were trimmed by 5 bases and 7 bases, with 18 bases remaining between them. The CDR3 here is CASSPPGQEGNEQFF. The DNA of the CDR3 is TGTGCCAGCAGCCCCCCGGGACAAGAGGGGAATGAGCAGTTCTTC.

This CDR3 is CASSLDGSGVLYEQYF. The CDR3 DNA reads TGCGCCAGCAGCTTGGATGGTTCGGGGGTCCTCTACGAGCAGTACTTC. V gene TRBV5-1 combines with J gene TRBJ2-7, with a possible D match to TRBD2 (6 bases). This CDR3 spans 16 amino acids. Germline CDR1 SGHRS, CDR2 YFSETQ. V lost 0 bases to trimming and J lost 3 bases, with 16 bases between them.

The DNA for the CDR3 is TGTGCCATCAGTGAGAGGGGTCAGGGGGACTCCTACGAGCAGTACTTC. This codes for CAISERGQGDSYEQYF. The chain is built from TRBV10-3 and TRBJ2-7; 7 bases agree with TRBD1. With V trimmed by 2 bases and J by 0 bases, 7 bases remained unmatched. Germline V gives CDR1 ENHRY, CDR2 SYGVKD. The length of the CDR3 is 16 residues.

The rearrangement joins TRBV5-6 to TRBJ2-5; TRBD1 might be the D (6 bases). This CDR3 region has 13 residues. From germline, CDR1 is SGHDT and CDR2 YYEEEE. The V end was cut by 5 bases, the J end by 7 bases, with 15 bases between. In nucleotides, the CDR3 is TGTGCCAGCAGGCCGCCGGACAGTCGGACCCAGTACTTC. This codes for CASRPPDSRTQYF.